A single sample gave rise to the 20 T cell receptor beta chains below, sequenced in a study of blood T cells in healthy people across ages. The authors ran a second PCR of 7 to 11 cycles using a sample-barcoded 5' primer and a J-beta primer mix. TCRdb re-derived calls from the 5' RACE reads in MiXCR, one entry per CDR3 protein. The repertoire holds about 1,800,000 distinct CDR3 sequences, with roughly 30% as singletons. Sequences were obtained from blood. These receptors were collected from a woman aged 30 to 39 in good health.

V usage is TRBV5-6 and J usage is TRBJ2-6, with D perhaps TRBD2 (5 bases). Trimming removed 1 base at V and 5 bases at J, with 16 bases between. The germline CDR1 and CDR2 sequences are SGHDT and YYEEEE. This CDR3 comprises 17 residues. The CDR3 nucleotides read TGTGCCAGCAGCTTGTTAGCGAGGCTGGGGAGGGCCAACGTCCTGACTTTC. Its translation: CASSLLARLGRANVLTF. The full variable domain, with the rest looked up from reference TRBV5-6 and TRBJ2-6, is DAGVTQSPTHLIKTRGQQVTLRCSPKSGHDTVSWYQQALGQGPQFIFQYYEEEERQRGNFPDRFSGHQFPNYSSELNVNALLLGDSALYLCASSLLARLGRANVLTFGAGSRLTVL.

The DNA of the CDR3 is TGTGCCAGCAGCTTCGGAGTGGGGCAGGGATCTCTCAGAGGGGCTAGGGAGCAGTACTTC. Translated, it gives CASSFGVGQGSLRGAREQYF. The rearrangement joins TRBV7-2 to TRBJ2-5, with D tentatively TRBD1 or TRBD2 (5 bases each). Germline lookup yields CDR1 SGHTA and CDR2 FQGNSA. V lost 3 bases, J lost 11 bases, and 37 bases lay in between. The CDR3 is 20 amino acids.

This chain links TRBV20-1 with TRBJ2-3, with D perhaps assigned TRBD1 or TRBD2 (5 bases each). The CDR3 has 15 amino acids. The germline CDR1 and CDR2 sequences are DFQATT and SNEGSKA (reference sequence). Trimming took off 0 bases at V and 2 bases at J, with 12 bases between the two ends. This chain's CDR3 is CSARDGGSATDTQYF. CDR3 DNA: TGCAGTGCTAGAGATGGGGGTAGCGCCACAGATACGCAGTATTTT.

The chain carries TRBV20-1 and TRBJ2-5; TRBD1 matches at 8 bases. Germline CDR1 reads DFQATT; CDR2 reads SNEGSKA (reference sequence). This CDR3 spans 13 amino acids. After removal of 3 bases from V and 4 bases from J, the junction contained 4 bases not matched to a gene. DNA for the CDR3: TGCAGTGCTAGCGCAGGGGGCCCAGAGACCCAGTACTTC. This sequence encodes CSASAGGPETQYF.

Worth noting for this clonotype: A much bigger clone sits one base away, suggesting this may be a read error. This chain links TRBV20-1 with TRBJ1-2; D not certain. Germline-derived CDR1 and CDR2 are DFQATT and SNEGSKA (reference sequence). This CDR3 is 12 amino acids long. With 6 bases removed from V and 8 bases from J, the gap between germline ends came to 16 bases. CDR3 amino acids: CSASGGIEGYTF. For the CDR3, the DNA is TGCAGTGCCTCCGGAGGGATTGAAGGCTACACCTTC.

A few counts support this clonotype. This chain uses TRBV7-2 with TRBJ2-1; D is tentatively TRBD1 or TRBD2 (5 bases each). This CDR3 has 19 amino acids. V was shortened by 0 bases and J by 10 bases, with 28 bases between the two germline ends. Germline CDR1 SGHTA, CDR2 FQGNSA. CDR3 DNA sequence: TGTGCCAGCAGCTTAGCGACGGGCTATGGACACGGACGTTCGGGAGAGCAGTTCTTC. Translating it yields CASSLATGYGHGRSGEQFF.

The gene calls are TRBV6-6 and TRBJ1-5, with 10 bases that match TRBD1. Germline V gene data show CDR1 as MNHNY and CDR2 as SVGAGI (reference sequence). Germline trimming cut 5 bases from V and 0 bases from J; bases unmatched to any gene: 10. The CDR3 is 18 amino acids. CDR3 coding DNA: TGTGCCAGCAGTACAGCCGGGACAGGGGATCCTAGCAATCAGCCCCAGCATTTT. Protein product: CASSTAGTGDPSNQPQHF.

Notes on this clonotype: A much larger clone differs from this one at a single base, so this may be a read error. This chain joins TRBV29-1 and TRBJ2-1; the D gene is possibly TRBD2 (5 bases). The germline gives CDR1 SQVTM, CDR2 ANQGSEA. This CDR3 is built from 15 residues. CDR3 amino acids: CSVEEGGLLYNEPFF. CDR3 DNA: TGCAGCGTTGAAGAAGGCGGGTTACTCTACAATGAGCCGTTCTTC.

The J gene is TRBJ2-3, the V gene TRBV5-1; 9 bases are a match to TRBD1. This CDR3 has 16 amino acids. Unmatched junction bases numbered 6, after V lost 4 bases and J lost 0 bases. Germline V gives CDR1 SGHRS, CDR2 YFSETQ. This CDR3 is CASSTRGTGSTDTQYF. CDR3 DNA: TGCGCCAGCAGCACGAGGGGGACAGGGAGCACAGATACGCAGTATTTT.

Only one count was recorded for this clonotype. The V gene is TRBV12-3 or TRBV12-4, the J gene TRBJ2-5; D is perhaps TRBD2 (5 bases). With the DNA end fitting TRBJ2-7 better, the J assignment may be wrong. The CDR3 is made up of 12 amino acids. The CDR3 DNA reads as TGTGCCAGCAGTTTTACTAGATTCGAGCAGTACTTC. Its translation: CASSFTRFEQYF.

The CDR3 DNA follows: TGTGCCAGCAGCCCGACGGCGGGGACTAGCATACCAACCGGCCCCACAGATACGCAGTATTTT. Its protein is CASSPTAGTSIPTGPTDTQYF. This chain links TRBV14 with TRBJ2-3, with TRBD2 identical over 9 bases. Germline V gene lookup returns CDR1 SGHDN and CDR2 FVKESK. CDR3 length: 21 residues. The junction had 22 bases not matched to a gene; V was cut back by 4 bases and J by 2 bases.

A few counts support this clonotype. The V and J genes are TRBV20-1 and TRBJ2-3; TRBD2 matches 9 bases. Germline lookup yields CDR1 DFQATT and CDR2 SNEGSKA (reference sequence). The V gene end was trimmed by 1 base and the J gene end by 4 bases; junction bases not matched to a gene: 6. The CDR3 length is 15 residues. The CDR3 loop is CSARVPPSGADTQYF. CDR3 sequence (DNA): TGCAGTGCTAGAGTCCCGCCTAGCGGGGCAGATACGCAGTATTTT.

The rearrangement joins TRBV12-3 or TRBV12-4 to TRBJ2-5; D uncertain. V dropped 7 bases and J dropped 13 bases, with 19 bases sitting between them. There are 12 residues in the CDR3. Written as DNA, the CDR3 is TGTGCCAGCATCTGGCCGCTTAGGACCTGGTACTTC. This encodes CASIWPLRTWYF.

The chain uses TRBV20-1 and TRBJ1-5; D gene ambiguous. Germline V CDR1 and CDR2: DFQATT, SNEGSKA (reference sequence). The CDR3 totals 12 residues. The germline V and J ends were trimmed by 3 bases and 4 bases, with 7 bases remaining between them. The CDR3 DNA reads TGCAGTGCTAGTTCCGCTAATCAGCCCCAGCATTTT. This gives the protein CSASSANQPQHF.

This clonotype was seen only a few times. The chain employs TRBV12-5 and TRBJ2-1, with 13 bases lining up with TRBD2. V shed 3 bases and J 8 bases; nucleotides not matched to a gene: 10. This CDR3 spans 17 amino acids. The germline CDR1 and CDR2 sequences are LGHNT and FRNRAP. The CDR3 protein is CASGFFTRTSGSDEQFF. The DNA of the CDR3 is TGTGCTAGTGGTTTCTTTACCAGGACTAGCGGGAGCGATGAGCAGTTCTTC.

The chain joins TRBV20-1 to TRBJ1-1; TRBD1 aligns across 8 bases. The CDR3 is 17 residues long. V lost 0 bases to trimming and J lost 3 bases; unmatched junction nucleotides: 12. Germline CDR1 DFQATT, CDR2 SNEGSKA (reference sequence). The CDR3 nucleotides read TGCAGTGCTAGAGATGAACCAGGGGGCTCAGATTACACTGAAGCTTTCTTT. It encodes CSARDEPGGSDYTEAFF.

The chain recombines TRBV7-7 with TRBJ2-2; TRBD1 is a possible D gene (6 bases). Germline CDR1 reads SSHAT; CDR2 reads FNYEAQ (reference sequence). V was clipped by 5 bases and J by 7 bases, with 17 bases between them. This CDR3 contains 15 residues. The CDR3 DNA reads TGTGCCAGCAGCCCTAACAGGGATGTTGGCGGGGAGCTGTTTTTT. Protein: CASSPNRDVGGELFF. The whole variable domain, filled in from reference TRBV7-7 and TRBJ2-2, reads GAGVSQSPRYKVTKRGQDVTLRCDPISSHATLYWYQQALGQGPEFLTYFNYEAQPDKSGLPSDRFSAERPEGSISTLTIQRTEQRDSAMYRCASSPNRDVGGELFFGEGSRLTVL.

Notes on this clonotype: This could be a read error, since a much larger clone is one nucleotide away. V is TRBV4-1 and J is TRBJ2-4, with 8 bases lining up with TRBD2. The V segment lost 1 base and the J segment 13 bases; nucleotides outside the gene matches: 12. Per germline, CDR1 MGHRA and CDR2 YSYEKL. This CDR3 contains 15 residues. The CDR3 nucleotides read TGCGCCAGCAGCCAAGTAGCGGGGACCTACAATGAGCAGTACTTC. It codes for CASSQVAGTYNEQYF.

This clonotype was counted a few times. This chain uses TRBV7-9 with TRBJ1-2; TRBD1 agrees at 7 bases. The trim removed 4 bases at V and 8 bases at J, leaving 10 bases unmatched. CDR1 and CDR2 (germline): SEHNR, FQNEAQ (reference sequence). CDR3 length: 14 residues. In DNA, the CDR3 is TGTGCCAGCAGCTCACGACAGGGAAGTAGCGGCTACACCTTC. As protein: CASSSRQGSSGYTF.

The gene calls are TRBV4-1 and TRBJ2-7, with D perhaps matching TRBD1 (5 bases). Trimming pared 7 bases from V and 3 bases from J, leaving 19 bases between. Germline loops: CDR1 MGHRA, CDR2 YSYEKL. The CDR3 sequence is 15 residues long. The CDR3 here is CASNQETATFYEQYF. In nucleotides, the CDR3 is TGCGCCAGCAACCAGGAGACAGCGACCTTCTACGAGCAGTACTTC.